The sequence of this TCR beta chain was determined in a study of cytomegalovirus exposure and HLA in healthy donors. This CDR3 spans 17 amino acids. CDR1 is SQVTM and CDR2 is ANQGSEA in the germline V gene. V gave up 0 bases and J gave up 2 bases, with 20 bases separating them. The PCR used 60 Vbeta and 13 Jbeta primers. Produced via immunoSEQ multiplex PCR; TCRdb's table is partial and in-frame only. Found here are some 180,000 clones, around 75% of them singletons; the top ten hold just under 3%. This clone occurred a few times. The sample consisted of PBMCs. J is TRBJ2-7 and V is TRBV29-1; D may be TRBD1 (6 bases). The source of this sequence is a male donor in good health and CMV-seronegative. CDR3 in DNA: TGCAGCGTTGAAGATGTTCGGACAGCGAGGATACCCTACGAGCAGTACTTC. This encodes CSVEDVRTARIPYEQYF.